The 26 T cell receptor beta chains given below trace back to one sample, sequenced in a study of CD8 T cells in cerebrospinal fluid in Alzheimer's disease. TCRdb reprocessed the 10x single-cell sequencing reads; each CDR3 protein has one entry and no DNA is given. This sample contains more than 850 distinct CDR3 sequences. Input material: cerebrospinal fluid. These receptors were obtained from a human donor with mild cognitive impairment.

This clonotype is labeled medium-sized based on frequency. The chain links TRBV10-2 to TRBJ2-3; without DNA, the TCRdb call of TRBD1 cannot be checked. The V gene's germline CDR1 is WSHSY and CDR2 SAAADI. The CDR3 has 14 residues. This chain's CDR3 is CASSPWGSTDTQYF.

By frequency, this clonotype is medium-sized. The chain is built from TRBV20-1 and TRBJ1-4; TCRdb gives TRBD1 as the D gene, but with no DNA this cannot be confirmed. The CDR3 has 14 residues. CDR1 and CDR2 from the germline V gene are DFQATT and SNEGSKA (reference sequence). This CDR3 is CSALGQGSNEKLFF.

This clonotype shows up as medium-sized by frequency. This chain connects TRBV6-1 to TRBJ1-2; the TCRdb D gene call, TRBD1, has no DNA to confirm it. Germline lookup yields CDR1 MNHNS and CDR2 SASEGT. This CDR3 is built from 13 residues. The CDR3 spells CASSDPGVYGYTF.

Frequency places this clonotype as medium-sized. This chain connects TRBV19 to TRBJ2-7; with no DNA, the TCRdb D assignment of TRBD1 cannot be verified. The CDR3 is 14 residues long. Germline V gene lookup returns CDR1 LNHDA and CDR2 SQIVND (reference sequence). CDR3 region: CASSPHGTIYEQYF.

By frequency, this clonotype registers medium-sized. J is TRBJ2-6 and V is TRBV6-2 or TRBV6-3; the TCRdb D gene call, TRBD1, has no DNA to confirm it. In germline, CDR1 is MNHEY, CDR2 SVGEGT. There are 16 residues in the CDR3. CDR3 sequence reads: CASSWGKTAGANVLTF.

This clonotype counts as large by frequency. The chain combines TRBV7-9 with TRBJ2-7; the TRBD1 assignment by TCRdb is unverifiable without DNA. The CDR3 has 14 residues. Germline V CDR1 and CDR2: SEHNR, FQNEAQ (reference sequence). CDR3: CASRGRAGSLEQYF.

This clonotype is identified as large (0.1 to 1%) from frequency. This rearrangement joins TRBV5-1 to TRBJ1-1. The CDR3 loop spans 15 amino acids. CDR1 is SGHRS, CDR2 YFSETQ, per germline. CDR3 sequence reads: CASSFTASAGSEAFF.

This clonotype registers large by frequency. V usage is TRBV5-6 and J usage is TRBJ2-1; TCRdb indicates TRBD1, and absent DNA this call remains unverified. CDR1 is SGHDT and CDR2 is YYEEEE in the germline V gene. The length of the CDR3 is 13 residues. The CDR3 loop is CASSPPGVNEQFF.

This clonotype is called large based on its frequency. The chain carries TRBV13 and TRBJ2-7; there is no DNA to check the TCRdb D call of TRBD1. CDR1 is PRHDT, CDR2 FYEKMQ, per germline (reference sequence). The CDR3 is made up of 12 amino acids. CDR3 sequence: CASSLGGGEQYF.

V and J are TRBV2 and TRBJ1-5; TCRdb's D call, TRBD1, is unchecked because there is no DNA. The CDR3 has 15 residues. The germline gives CDR1 SNHLY, CDR2 FYNNEI. CDR3: CASSEATGFFQPQHF.

This clonotype is identified as medium-sized (0.01 to 0.1%) from frequency. The chain carries TRBV20-1 and TRBJ2-7; TCRdb returns TRBD2, unconfirmable since there is no DNA. Germline CDR1 and CDR2: DFQATT and SNEGSKA (reference sequence). This CDR3 has 15 residues. CDR3 region: CSAPGTSLSSYEQYF.

This clonotype is large by frequency. The chain joins TRBV4-1 to TRBJ2-3. There are 14 residues in the CDR3. The germline CDR1 and CDR2 sequences are MGHRA and YSYEKL. The CDR3 region is CASSQGGSEDTQYF.

In terms of frequency, this clonotype is medium-sized. The V call is TRBV7-8, the J call TRBJ1-6; the D gene TCRdb calls, TRBD1, cannot be checked with no DNA. Germline V gives CDR1 SGHVS, CDR2 FQNEAQ. CDR3 length: 18 amino acids. Here the CDR3 reads CASSLKTYRGTYNSPLHF.

Judged by frequency, this clonotype is large. The genes are TRBV11-2 and TRBJ2-3. Per germline, CDR1 SGHAT and CDR2 FQNNGV. This CDR3 is built from 15 residues. This CDR3 is CASSLDRGSTDTQYF.

Frequency places this clonotype as medium-sized (0.01 to 0.1%). The chain combines TRBV2 with TRBJ1-4; TCRdb returns TRBD1, unconfirmable since there is no DNA. The CDR3 runs 15 residues. The germline V gene has CDR1 SNHLY and CDR2 FYNNEI. The chain's CDR3 is CASKGQGVMAEKLFF.

This clonotype is labeled large based on frequency. V gene TRBV5-1 combines with J gene TRBJ2-1; TCRdb lists TRBD1, though no DNA is available to test this call. Per germline, CDR1 SGHRS and CDR2 YFSETQ. The CDR3 loop spans 13 amino acids. The CDR3 loop is CASSIGQYNEQFF.

The V call is TRBV20-1, the J call TRBJ2-7; TCRdb calls TRBD2, which cannot be checked without DNA. The CDR3 contains 13 residues. The germline V gene encodes CDR1 DFQATT and CDR2 SNEGSKA (reference sequence). The CDR3 loop reads CSAGGLLSYEQYF.

V and J are TRBV3-1 and TRBJ1-3; without DNA, the TCRdb call of TRBD1 cannot be checked. The CDR3 extends over 13 amino acids. Germline lookup yields CDR1 LGHDT and CDR2 YNNKEL (reference sequence). CDR3 sequence: CASSHYRGNTIYF.

Judged by frequency, this clonotype is medium-sized. This chain uses TRBV7-2 with TRBJ2-2; no DNA is available, so the TRBD2 call from TCRdb remains unchecked. CDR3 length equals 16 residues. Germline V gene data show CDR1 as SGHTA and CDR2 as FQGNSA. The CDR3 sequence: CASSLAAGTSTGELFF.

This clonotype ranks as large in terms of frequency. The chain links TRBV7-9 to TRBJ1-6. This CDR3 region has 17 residues. CDR1 is SEHNR, CDR2 FQNEAQ, per germline (reference sequence). The CDR3: CASSPTARSSYNSPLHF.

This chain links TRBV7-2 with TRBJ2-1; TCRdb reports TRBD1, a call that lacks DNA to check it against. Germline CDR1 reads SGHTA; CDR2 reads FQGNSA. The CDR3 runs 13 residues. This chain's CDR3 is CASSARVDNEQFF.

This clonotype is deemed medium-sized by its frequency. V and J are TRBV2 and TRBJ1-5; with no DNA, the TCRdb D assignment of TRBD1 cannot be verified. CDR1 and CDR2 from the germline V gene are SNHLY and FYNNEI. The CDR3 sequence is 13 residues long. This CDR3 reads CASSETGRRPQHF.

This clonotype ranks as medium-sized in terms of frequency. This chain connects TRBV7-2 to TRBJ1-1. CDR3 length: 14 residues. In germline, CDR1 is SGHTA, CDR2 FQGNSA. Here the CDR3 reads CASSLNRQSTEAFF.

This clonotype is labeled large based on frequency. This sequence joins TRBV6-5 and TRBJ2-3; the TCRdb D gene call, TRBD2, has no DNA to confirm it. This CDR3 has 15 amino acids. Germline assignment: CDR1 MNHEY and CDR2 SVGAGI. The chain's CDR3 is CASRPIVAGADTQYF.

This clonotype is classed as medium-sized by frequency. The rearrangement links TRBV20-1 to TRBJ2-1; TCRdb reports TRBD2, a call that lacks DNA to check it against. The CDR3 has 11 amino acids. Germline CDR1 is DFQATT and CDR2 is SNEGSKA (reference sequence). CDR3 sequence: CSYSGVNEQFF.

By frequency, this clonotype registers large. The V call is TRBV28, the J call TRBJ2-5; TCRdb outputs TRBD1, but without DNA this stays unchecked. Germline V gene lookup returns CDR1 MDHEN and CDR2 SYDVKM. The CDR3 has 15 amino acids. CDR3: CASSGDRKPQETQYF.